This TCR beta chain is from a study of a mutant IDH1 vaccine in newly diagnosed glioma. The overall study: Eight vaccinations were given in weeks 1, 3, 5, 7, 11, 15, 19 and 23. With temozolomide cycles, or 4-6 weeks after radiotherapy alone, vaccination was started. Most patients had radiochemotherapy with temozolomide before enrollment; others had one alone.

Comments on this clone: The antigen is undetermined.

Time point: week 23, last vaccination. Each dose of the vaccine consisted of 300 ug of mutant IDH1 20-mer peptide, with topical imiquimod. Some clones are missing from TCRdb's copy, which holds only in-frame ones; the method was immunoSEQ multiplex PCR. The sample shows around 29,000 clones, around 80% of them seen only once. The receptor comes from a woman aged 18-29 years with glioma. The sample in question was PBMCs, obtained from a glioma patient whose treatment included an IDH1 peptide vaccine.

This CDR3 is CASSQGLHGLAGGPEETQYF. In DNA, the CDR3 is TGCGCCAGCAGCCAAGGTCTCCATGGACTAGCGGGAGGGCCAGAGGAGACCCAGTACTTC. The chain uses TRBV4-1 and TRBJ2-5, with 15 bases identical to TRBD2. Germline CDR1 reads MGHRA; CDR2 reads YSYEKL. V gave up 1 base and J gave up 5 bases; unmatched junction bases: 14. This CDR3 comprises 20 residues.